Below are 30 T cell receptor beta chains sequenced from a single sample in a study of response to subunit inactivated influenza vaccine. TCRdb processed the RT-PCR reads anew with MiXCR; each CDR3 protein has one entry. This table has roughly 570,000 distinct CDR3 sequences, approximately 14% appearing once. Specimen: PBMCs from blood, collected 11 to 12 days after vaccination. These receptors were obtained from a man in his fifties who received an inactivated influenza vaccine.

V gene TRBV4-2 combines with J gene TRBJ2-2, with a possible D match to TRBD1 (5 bases). This CDR3 is built from 14 residues. Germline CDR1 is LGHNA and CDR2 is YNFKEQ. The germline V and J ends were trimmed by 1 base and 5 bases, with 8 bases remaining between them. The CDR3 DNA is TGTGCCAGCAGCCAAGCAGGGTTGACCGGGGAGCTGTTTTTT. It specifies CASSQAGLTGELFF.

Only a few counts were recorded for this clonotype. V usage is TRBV20-1 and J usage is TRBJ1-6; weak D call: TRBD1 (5 bases). Trimming took 4 bases from V and 9 from J, leaving 16 bases between them. From germline, CDR1 is DFQATT and CDR2 SNEGSKA (reference sequence). This CDR3 has 14 residues. The CDR3 nucleotides are TGCAGTGCTAAACCGGGACCCAAGGGTTCACCCCTCCACTTT. Translated: CSAKPGPKGSPLHF.

This clonotype showed up many times. The chain combines TRBV7-2 with TRBJ1-2; 10 bases match TRBD1. This CDR3 has 15 amino acids. Trimming at V came to 4 bases and at J to 7 bases, leaving 9 bases not matched to a gene. From germline, CDR1 is SGHTA and CDR2 FQGNSA. This chain's CDR3 is CASSSRTGGVVGYTF. CDR3 DNA sequence: TGTGCCAGCAGCTCTCGGACAGGGGGAGTTGTTGGCTACACCTTC.

This clonotype has only a few counts. This chain connects TRBV12-3 or TRBV12-4 to TRBJ2-5; maybe TRBD2 (6 bases). Trimming cost V 5 bases and J 3 bases, with 10 bases left between them. This CDR3 has 13 residues. The CDR3: CASSQDYKETQYF. The CDR3 DNA is TGTGCCAGCAGTCAGGACTATAAAGAGACCCAGTACTTC.

For the CDR3, the DNA is TGCGCCAGCAGCTTGAGTACGGGCATAGCCAAAAACATTCAGTACTTC. Its translation is CASSLSTGIAKNIQYF. The chain carries TRBV5-1 and TRBJ2-4, with no clear D. There are 16 residues in the CDR3. CDR1 SGHRS and CDR2 YFSETQ come from the germline V gene. Trimming removed 1 base from V and 0 bases from J, with 11 bases in between. Variable domain in full (rest from reference TRBV5-1 and TRBJ2-4): KAGVTQTPRYLIKTRGQQVTLSCSPISGHRSVSWYQQTPGQGLQFLFEYFSETQRNKGNFPGRFSGRQFSNSRSEMNVSTLELGDSALYLCASSLSTGIAKNIQYFGAGTRLSVL.

This clonotype was detected only a few times. The chain carries TRBV10-3 and TRBJ2-1, with TRBD1 identical over 7 bases. The ends lost 0 bases at V and 9 bases at J; junction bases unmatched: 8. Looked up from germline, CDR1 is ENHRY and CDR2 is SYGVKD. The CDR3 contains 15 residues. The DNA for the CDR3 is TGTGCCATCAGTGAGTCGGAGACAGGGTGGCGTGAGCAGTTCTTC. It is translated as CAISESETGWREQFF.

This clonotype was counted between two and nine times. The genes are TRBV24-1 and TRBJ1-1; 10 bases are shared with TRBD1. The ends lost 4 bases at V and 1 base at J; junction bases unmatched: 2. Germline lookup yields CDR1 KGHDR and CDR2 SFDVKD. This CDR3 is 15 amino acids long. The CDR3 DNA reads TGTGCCACCAGTGACCGGGACAGGGGGAACACTGAAGCTTTCTTT. Translated: CATSDRDRGNTEAFF.

This clonotype was recorded at least ten times. The chain combines TRBV7-9 with TRBJ2-7; D gene ambiguous. The CDR3 totals 13 residues. Trimming stripped 4 bases from V and 3 bases from J, with 10 bases between. In germline, CDR1 is SEHNR, CDR2 FQNEAQ (reference sequence). The CDR3 loop reads CASSSGRYYEQYF. In DNA form, the CDR3 reads TGTGCCAGCAGCTCGGGCCGATACTACGAGCAGTACTTC.

This clonotype came up a few times. The V gene is TRBV20-1, the J gene TRBJ1-1; unclear D gene. V lost 3 bases, J lost 7 bases, and 15 bases lay in between. Germline CDR1 DFQATT, CDR2 SNEGSKA (reference sequence). This CDR3 is 13 amino acids long. As DNA, the CDR3 is TGCAGTGCTAGTTCCCGGGAAAGCTTTGAAGCTTTCTTT. Its translation is CSASSRESFEAFF.

The chain carries TRBV12-3 or TRBV12-4 and TRBJ2-2; tentatively, D is TRBD1 (6 bases). The length of the CDR3 is 14 residues. The ends were cut back, 3 bases at V and 4 bases at J, with 9 bases in the middle. The CDR3 here is CASSFRGRTGELFF. CDR3 DNA sequence: TGTGCCAGCAGTTTCAGGGGACGCACCGGGGAGCTGTTTTTT.

This clonotype was counted between two and nine times. The V and J genes are TRBV10-3 and TRBJ2-1; 9 nucleotides match TRBD2. Germline values: CDR1 ENHRY, CDR2 SYGVKD. The CDR3 extends over 14 amino acids. The V segment lost 7 bases and the J segment 5 bases; nucleotides outside the gene matches: 6. The CDR3: CAIKTSGYNNEQFF. The CDR3 DNA is TGTGCCATCAAGACTAGCGGCTATAACAATGAGCAGTTCTTC.

This clonotype has only a few counts. This chain uses TRBV15 with TRBJ2-3, with D perhaps matching TRBD2 (6 bases). Germline V gives CDR1 LNHNV, CDR2 YYDKDF (reference sequence). V gave up 1 base and J gave up 0 bases, with 11 bases separating them. The CDR3 is 16 residues long. Here the CDR3 DNA reads TGTGCCACCAGCAGAGGGAGGAGCGGGAGCACAGATACGCAGTATTTT. It codes for CATSRGRSGSTDTQYF.

The chain links TRBV2 to TRBJ2-1; the match to TRBD2 covers 9 bases. The CDR3 totals 13 residues. Trimming removed 7 bases from V and 8 bases from J; junction bases left unmatched: 6. Germline V gene lookup returns CDR1 SNHLY and CDR2 FYNNEI. CDR3 amino acids: CASNRRGGDEQFF. CDR3 coding DNA: TGTGCCAGCAACCGGCGGGGGGGCGATGAGCAGTTCTTC.

The sample holds a few counts of this clonotype. The genes are TRBV6-5 and TRBJ1-2; maybe TRBD1 (6 bases). V lost 0 bases, J lost 0 bases, and 17 bases lay in between. Germline CDR1 and CDR2: MNHEY and SVGAGI. This CDR3 comprises 18 residues. The CDR3 protein is CASSYSTGWAASNYGYTF. As DNA, the CDR3 is TGTGCCAGCAGTTACTCGACAGGCTGGGCAGCATCTAACTATGGCTACACCTTC.

This chain links TRBV6-1 with TRBJ2-1; 9 positions agree with TRBD2. CDR3 length: 16 residues. Losses at the gene ends were 6 bases for V and 5 bases for J; bases not matched to a gene: 11. Per germline, CDR1 MNHNS and CDR2 SASEGT. CDR3 nucleotides: TGTGCCAGCAGACCACCGGGACTAGCAGAAAACAATGAGCAGTTCTTC. Its protein is CASRPPGLAENNEQFF.

This clonotype was detected only a few times. The rearrangement joins TRBV30 to TRBJ1-1; a weak D match, TRBD1 (5 bases). Trimming cost V 2 bases and J 6 bases, with 10 bases left between them. The CDR3 consists of 12 residues. The germline gives CDR1 GTSNPN, CDR2 SVGIG (reference sequence). The CDR3 region has the DNA TGTGCCTGGAGTCTAGGGGTCTCTGAAGCTTTCTTT. This sequence encodes CAWSLGVSEAFF.

This clonotype was recorded many times. CDR3 sequence (DNA): TGTGCCAGCAGCCAATTGGGCCATAATGAAAAACTGTTTTTT. Its translation: CASSQLGHNEKLFF. The chain has TRBV4-2 and TRBJ1-4; D ambiguous. Trimming removed 2 bases from V and 4 bases from J, with 8 bases in between. CDR3 length: 14 amino acids. The germline gives CDR1 LGHNA, CDR2 YNFKEQ.

Only a few counts were recorded for this clonotype. The rearrangement uses TRBV2 and TRBJ2-1; maybe TRBD2 (6 bases). The CDR3 has 13 residues. V was pared by 8 bases and J by 4 bases, with 12 bases between. Germline lookup yields CDR1 SNHLY and CDR2 FYNNEI. The CDR3 is CASGDWVYNEQFF. The CDR3 coding sequence is TGTGCCAGCGGGGACTGGGTTTACAATGAGCAGTTCTTC.

This clonotype was counted only a few times. The gene calls are TRBV2 and TRBJ1-2; possibly TRBD1 for D (6 bases). Germline CDR1 and CDR2: SNHLY and FYNNEI. Trimming left V 6 bases short and J 5 bases short, with 13 bases between. The CDR3 covers 13 residues. The CDR3 sequence is CASRPDRQYGYTF. The CDR3 bases are TGTGCCAGCAGGCCCGACAGGCAATATGGCTACACCTTC.

J is TRBJ2-1 and V is TRBV7-9, with 9 bases lining up with TRBD1. The CDR3 length is 17 residues. Germline V lookup: CDR1 SEHNR, CDR2 FQNEAQ (reference sequence). V was pared by 5 bases and J by 8 bases, with 16 bases of the junction left unmatched. Written as DNA, the CDR3 is TGTGCCAGCAGCCCACATACAGGGGGCGCAATGATTGATGAGCAGTTCTTC. Translation gives CASSPHTGGAMIDEQFF.

This clonotype was picked up many times. V is TRBV2 and J is TRBJ2-5; D may be TRBD2 (6 bases). The germline gives CDR1 SNHLY, CDR2 FYNNEI. The CDR3 extends over 15 amino acids. V was trimmed by 8 bases and J by 0 bases, leaving 16 bases between them. CDR3 loop: CASGSAGLHQETQYF. CDR3 DNA: TGTGCCAGCGGTTCTGCGGGACTCCACCAAGAGACCCAGTACTTC.

This sequence joins TRBV30 and TRBJ1-1; 7 bases agree with TRBD1. V shed 5 bases and J 2 bases; nucleotides not matched to a gene: 5. The length of the CDR3 is 13 residues. CDR1 and CDR2 from the germline V gene are GTSNPN and SVGIG (reference sequence). This chain's CDR3 is CAWQGQSNTEAFF. The DNA for the CDR3 is TGTGCCTGGCAGGGACAGAGTAACACTGAAGCTTTCTTT.

As to this clonotype: Being one base from a much bigger clone, this may be a read error. Lacking the conserved final phenylalanine or tryptophan, this CDR3 likely reflects a read error. The CDR3 DNA reads as TGTGCCAGCAGCCAAAGTCCGGGACAGGGTTTATGGAAGATCTATGGCTACACCCTC. Translated: CASSQSPGQGLWKIYGYTL. The chain couples TRBV6-2 or TRBV6-3 to TRBJ1-2; 9 nucleotides line up with TRBD1. V was pared by 6 bases and J by 4 bases, with 21 bases of the junction left unmatched. CDR1 and CDR2 from the germline V gene are MNHEY and SVGEGT. The CDR3 covers 19 residues.

This clonotype was seen a few times. V usage is TRBV7-9 and J usage is TRBJ2-1; D is unresolved. Trimming took off 1 base at V and 9 bases at J, with 7 bases between the two ends. The CDR3 is made up of 12 amino acids. Germline values: CDR1 SEHNR, CDR2 FQNEAQ (reference sequence). CDR3 sequence (DNA): TGTGCCAGCAGCTTAGGCGAGCTTGAGCAGTTCTTC. This encodes CASSLGELEQFF.

This clonotype was observed at least ten times. The chain carries TRBV12-3 or TRBV12-4 and TRBJ2-5; weak D call: TRBD2 (6 bases). V gave up 5 bases and J gave up 7 bases, with 14 bases separating them. The CDR3 runs 13 residues. As DNA, the CDR3 is TGTGCCAGCAGTCCGGCGGTGGGGGGGACCCAGTACTTC. It yields the protein CASSPAVGGTQYF.

The sample holds many counts of this clonotype. Here the CDR3 reads CASSQATGGLYNEQFF. The DNA of the CDR3 is TGCGCCAGCAGCCAAGCCACGGGGGGCCTGTACAATGAGCAGTTCTTC. The chain carries TRBV4-3 and TRBJ2-1, with D possibly matching TRBD2 (7 bases). This CDR3 is 16 amino acids long. V lost 1 base to trimming and J lost 4 bases, with 14 bases between them. CDR1 and CDR2 (germline): LGHNA, YSLEER.

This clonotype showed up many times. DNA for the CDR3: TGTGCCAGCAGTTTTTGGACAGGGACTTACGAGCAGTACTTC. It specifies CASSFWTGTYEQYF. This chain joins TRBV12-3 or TRBV12-4 and TRBJ2-7; 8 bases are a match to TRBD1. The CDR3 loop spans 14 amino acids. With 3 bases clipped from V and 4 bases from J, the junction kept 5 bases outside the gene matches.

The rearrangement uses TRBV5-1 and TRBJ1-5, with D possibly matching TRBD1 (5 bases). This CDR3 region has 14 residues. V was clipped by 0 bases and J by 4 bases, with 8 bases between them. Germline values: CDR1 SGHRS, CDR2 YFSETQ. In DNA form, the CDR3 reads TGCGCCAGCAGCTTGGTTCCAGGGAATCAGCCCCAGCATTTT. This encodes CASSLVPGNQPQHF.

This clonotype was seen a handful of times. V gene TRBV7-9 combines with J gene TRBJ1-1; TRBD1 matches at 9 bases. This CDR3 contains 16 residues. The ends lost 5 bases at V and 6 bases at J; junction bases unmatched: 13. Germline CDR1 reads SEHNR; CDR2 reads FQNEAQ (reference sequence). The CDR3 region has the DNA TGTGCCAGCAGCCCTACAGGACAGGGGATTCTCTCTGAAGCTTTCTTT. Encoded protein: CASSPTGQGILSEAFF.

This rearrangement joins TRBV9 to TRBJ2-5; TRBD2 might be the D (6 bases). Germline CDR1 reads SGDLS; CDR2 reads YYNGEE. V was shortened by 4 bases and J by 4 bases, with 20 bases between the two germline ends. This CDR3 spans 16 amino acids. The DNA of the CDR3 is TGTGCCAGCAGCAACCGGGGGACCGGGGCGGCAGAGACCCAGTACTTC. Protein: CASSNRGTGAAETQYF. Complete variable domain (other parts from reference TRBV9 and TRBJ2-5): DSGVTQTPKHLITATGQRVTLRCSPRSGDLSVYWYQQSLDQGLQFLIQYYNGEERAKGNILERFSAQQFPDLHSELNLSSLELGDSALYFCASSNRGTGAAETQYFGPGTRLLVL.